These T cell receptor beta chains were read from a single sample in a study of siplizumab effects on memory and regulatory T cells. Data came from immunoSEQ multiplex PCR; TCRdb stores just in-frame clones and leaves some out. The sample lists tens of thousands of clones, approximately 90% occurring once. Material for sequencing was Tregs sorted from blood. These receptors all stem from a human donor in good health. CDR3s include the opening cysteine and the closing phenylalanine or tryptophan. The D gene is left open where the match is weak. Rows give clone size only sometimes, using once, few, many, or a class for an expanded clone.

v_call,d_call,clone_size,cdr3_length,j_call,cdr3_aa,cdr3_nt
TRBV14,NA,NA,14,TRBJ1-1,CASSQDLRATEAFF,TGTGCCAGCAGCCAAGATTTGAGGGCGACTGAAGCTTTCTTT
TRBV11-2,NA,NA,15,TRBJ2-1,CASSFTRGAYNEQFF,TGTGCCAGCAGCTTTACTCGGGGGGCTTACAATGAGCAGTTCTTC
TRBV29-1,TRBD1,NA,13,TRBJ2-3,CSVGTGGVDTQYF,TGCAGCGTGGGGACAGGGGGGGTAGATACGCAGTATTTT
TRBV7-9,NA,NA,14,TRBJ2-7,CASSLEAGSYEQYF,TGTGCCAGCAGCTTAGAAGCAGGTAGCTACGAGCAGTACTTC
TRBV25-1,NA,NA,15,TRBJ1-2,CASSGPRVLNYGYTF,TGTGCCAGCAGTGGGCCCAGGGTTCTTAACTATGGCTACACCTTC
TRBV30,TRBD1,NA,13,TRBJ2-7,CAWSRDRGNEQYF,TGTGCCTGGAGTCGGGACAGGGGCAACGAGCAGTACTTC
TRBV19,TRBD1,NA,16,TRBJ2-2,CASTPTGQGWSGELFF,TGTGCCAGCACGCCTACGGGACAGGGGTGGTCCGGGGAGCTGTTTTTT
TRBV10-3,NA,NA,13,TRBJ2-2,CAISPQNTGELFF,TGTGCCATCAGCCCCCAAAACACCGGGGAGCTGTTTTTT
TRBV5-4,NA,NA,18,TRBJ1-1,CASSSGGSSPSGDTEAFF,TGTGCCAGCAGCTCGGGAGGTTCCTCACCCTCGGGGGACACTGAAGCTTTCTTT
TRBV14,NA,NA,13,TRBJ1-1,CASSLWENTEAFF,TGTGCCAGCAGCCTCTGGGAGAACACTGAAGCTTTCTTT
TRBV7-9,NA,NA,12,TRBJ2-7,CASSLVPYEQYF,TGTGCCAGCAGCCTCGTACCCTACGAGCAGTACTTC
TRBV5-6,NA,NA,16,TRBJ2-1,CASSMGRPTPQSEQFF,TGTGCCAGCAGCATGGGACGCCCAACCCCTCAATCTGAGCAGTTCTTC
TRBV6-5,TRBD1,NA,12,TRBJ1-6,CASTGQGSPLHF,TGTGCCAGCACGGGACAGGGGTCACCCCTCCACTTT
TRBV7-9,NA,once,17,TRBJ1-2,CASNSGPSFLANYGYTF,TGTGCCAGCAATTCGGGACCGAGCTTTTTAGCTAACTATGGCTACACCTTC
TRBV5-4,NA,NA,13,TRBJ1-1,CASRKTENTEAFF,TGTGCCAGCAGAAAGACAGAGAACACTGAAGCTTTCTTT
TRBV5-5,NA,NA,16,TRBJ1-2,CASSLGADRRLYGYTF,TGTGCCAGCAGCTTGGGGGCCGACAGGAGACTCTATGGCTACACCTTC
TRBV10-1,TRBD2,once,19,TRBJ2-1,CASSDRPWGSSGGNNEQFF,TGCGCCAGCAGTGATCGGCCCTGGGGTTCTAGCGGGGGGAACAATGAGCAGTTCTTC
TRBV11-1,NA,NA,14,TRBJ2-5,CASSWTGEQETQYF,TGTGCCAGCAGCTGGACGGGGGAGCAAGAGACCCAGTACTTC
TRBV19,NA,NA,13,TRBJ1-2,CASSRQGAYGYTF,TGTGCCAGTAGTAGGCAGGGCGCCTATGGCTACACCTTC
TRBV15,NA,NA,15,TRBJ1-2,CATTKGEGVKSGYTF,TGTGCCACCACCAAAGGAGAAGGTGTGAAAAGTGGCTACACCTTC
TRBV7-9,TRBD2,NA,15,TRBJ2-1,CASSPPGLPYNEQFF,TGTGCCAGCAGCCCTCCGGGACTACCCTACAATGAGCAGTTCTTC
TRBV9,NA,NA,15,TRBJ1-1,CASSAYGQLYTEAFF,TGTGCCAGCAGCGCCTATGGACAGCTATACACTGAAGCTTTCTTT
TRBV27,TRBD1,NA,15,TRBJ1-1,CASSLGTEPNTEAFF,TGTGCCAGCAGTTTAGGGACAGAGCCGAACACTGAAGCTTTCTTT
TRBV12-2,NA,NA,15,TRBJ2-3,CASRLSGTFTDTQYF,TGTGCAAGTCGTCTTAGCGGGACTTTCACAGATACGCAGTATTTT
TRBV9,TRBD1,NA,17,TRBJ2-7,CASSPGKGQDRGYEQYF,TGTGCCAGCAGCCCCGGGAAAGGACAGGACCGAGGGTACGAGCAGTACTTC
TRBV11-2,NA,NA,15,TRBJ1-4,CASSLGGRDNEKLFF,TGTGCCAGCAGCTTAGGGGGCAGGGATAATGAAAAACTGTTTTTT
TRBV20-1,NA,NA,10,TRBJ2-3,CSANPGQQYF,TGCAGTGCCAACCCGGGACAGCAGTATTTT
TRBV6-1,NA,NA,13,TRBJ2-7,CASSERGGIEQYF,TGTGCCAGCAGTGAAAGAGGGGGAATCGAGCAGTACTTC
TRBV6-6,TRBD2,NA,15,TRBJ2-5,CASSPGGRLWETQYF,TGTGCCAGCAGTCCGGGGGGGCGTCTTTGGGAGACCCAGTACTTC